Below, one TCR beta chain is given with its context. The antigen this receptor binds is unknown. Base qualities are not provided; no much larger clone lies one nucleotide away. Genomic DNA was extracted from sorted cells for sequencing of the TCRbeta CDR3 region. The immunoSEQ Assay was used to sequence the TCRbeta CDR3 regions. This immuneACCESS table, as held by TCRdb, lists in-frame sequences with V and J called but not all clones. Of the missing ones, under half trace to an unresolved V gene in checked studies; the others have no known cause. This sample lists around 80,000 clones; approximately 90% were detected once. The top ten clonotypes cover approximately 0.2% of the sample. This entry belongs to a study of OX40 agonist ivuxolimab in advanced cancers. For context, the study as a whole: Ivuxolimab was an agonistic, fully human IgG2 monoclonal antibody directed against OX40 (CD134), a costimulatory receptor. Intravenous ivuxolimab was administered to patients every 2 weeks at six dose levels: 0.01, 0.1, 0.3, 1.5, 3 and 10 mg/kg. Of the 50 to 55 patients in dose escalation, around 20 had hepatocellular carcinoma, about 15 had melanoma, 9 had renal cell carcinoma and 9 had head and neck cancer. In the dose-escalation cohort, nearly 85% of patients were male, and the mean age was roughly 60 years with a range of about 20 to 90. Prior anti-PD-1, anti-PD-L1 or anti-CTLA-4 therapy was permitted, and approximately 39% of dose-escalation patients had received checkpoint inhibitors. Three dose-escalation patients achieved partial responses, one with hepatocellular carcinoma and two with cutaneous melanoma. The purpose of peripheral TCRbeta sequencing was to test whether ivuxolimab changed TCR sequence diversity and led to clonal T-cell expansion. The paper reports the monotherapy dose-escalation portion (N of about 54 patients) of the phase I ivuxolimab trial.

Patients with autoimmune disease history or receiving systemic immunosuppression were excluded from the trial. Peripheral blood for TCR sequencing was drawn from every dose cohort at baseline, at cycle 4 day 1 and at cycle 7 day 1. Samples came from an open-label, multicenter, first-in-human phase I dose-escalation trial of ivuxolimab. Adults with locally advanced or metastatic melanoma, renal cell carcinoma, hepatocellular carcinoma or head and neck squamous cell carcinoma were enrolled in the trial. Before TCR sequencing, CD4+ and CD8+ T cells were separately sorted from peripheral blood. On the study overall, not on this receptor specifically: Low levels of normalized T-cell clonal expansion were also seen in some nonresponding patients. At doses of 0.1 to 3.0 mg/kg, clonal expansion of both CD4+ and CD8+ T cells in blood was seen between baseline and week 6. Which antigens the clonally expanded peripheral T cells were specific for was not determined. After ivuxolimab, expanded clones were on average more numerous among CD8+ T cells than among CD4+ T cells. In the 0.1-3.0 mg/kg groups, partial responders had among the lowest normalized peripheral clonal expansion, particularly in CD8+ T cells.

The CDR3 spans 13 residues, from the cysteine through the phenylalanine. The entry retains the CDR3 DNA only, 39 bases that are in frame from base 1. CDR1 and CDR2 (SGHTA, FQGNSA) derive from the germline V gene. V is clipped by 5 bases and J by 13 bases, and the sequence between their germline boundaries is 15 bases long. This sequence originates from an adult with an advanced solid tumor such as melanoma, head and neck, liver or kidney cancer. The chain links TRBV7-2 with TRBJ1-6; the best D guess is TRBD1, with 5 bases matching. Sequences were derived from CD4+ or CD8+ T cells sorted from blood, sampled in a trial of the OX40 agonist ivuxolimab. The sequenced DNA is TGTGCCAGCAGCCCCAACTCAGGGTTTCCCCTCCACTTT. It codes for CASSPNSGFPLHF.